Presented here are 20 T cell receptor beta chains from one specimen sequenced in a study of spatial heterogeneity in lung cancer. TCRdb analysed the 5' RACE reads with MiXCR anew, one entry per CDR3 protein. The sample carries about 7,900 distinct CDR3 sequences, more than 4.5% recorded once. Described time point: sample taken at primary tumor resection. Sample: PBMCs, taken at surgery. The receptors shown here come from a male donor with early-stage non-small cell lung cancer.

By share of the sample, this clonotype is medium-sized. The chain links TRBV15 to TRBJ1-1, with 7 bases identical to TRBD1. This CDR3 is built from 14 residues. The ends lost 1 base at V and 8 bases at J; junction bases unmatched: 7. From germline, CDR1 is LNHNV and CDR2 YYDKDF (reference sequence). As DNA, the CDR3 is TGTGCCACCAGCAGAGGAGGACAGGCCCCAGAAGCTTTCTTT. Amino acids: CATSRGGQAPEAFF.

This clonotype came up many times. The rearrangement joins TRBV5-5 to TRBJ2-7, with TRBD1 matching over 7 bases. The CDR3 is made up of 15 amino acids. From germline, CDR1 is SGHKS and CDR2 YYEKEE (reference sequence). V was pared by 0 bases and J by 2 bases, with 5 bases of the junction left unmatched. The CDR3 bases are TGTGCCAGCAGCTTGGGCAGGGGGTTCACCTACGAGCAGTACTTC. The encoded protein is CASSLGRGFTYEQYF.

For this clonotype: Since a much larger clone is just one base distant, this may be a read error. J is TRBJ1-2 and V is TRBV20-1, with D maybe TRBD1 (6 bases). Germline CDR1 reads DFQATT; CDR2 reads SNEGSKA (reference sequence). The CDR3 spans 14 residues. In nucleotides, the CDR3 is TGCAGTGCTAGGGATCGGGGCAGGGGCTATGGCTACATCTTC. As protein: CSARDRGRGYGYIF.

This clonotype has ten or more counts. J is TRBJ2-2 and V is TRBV6-5; maybe TRBD1 (6 bases). Per the germline V gene, CDR1 is MNHEY and CDR2 is SVGAGI. This CDR3 spans 18 amino acids. Trimming pared 0 bases from V and 9 bases from J, leaving 23 bases between. This CDR3 reads CASSYSIVGSGTLRELFF. In DNA form, the CDR3 reads TGTGCCAGCAGTTACTCGATAGTCGGTTCTGGGACACTGAGGGAGCTGTTTTTT.

V gene TRBV27 combines with J gene TRBJ2-3; D tentatively reads TRBD1 or TRBD2 (5 bases each). V dropped 10 bases and J dropped 4 bases, with 15 bases sitting between them. The germline V gene has CDR1 MNHEY and CDR2 SMNVEV (reference sequence). The CDR3 spans 13 residues. The CDR3 DNA is TGTGCCACCTCGAGGGGCTGGCCAGATACGCAGTATTTT. Its protein product is CATSRGWPDTQYF.

This clonotype was detected many times. This sequence joins TRBV20-1 and TRBJ2-5, with D unresolved. Germline CDR1 and CDR2: DFQATT and SNEGSKA (reference sequence). This CDR3 has 10 residues. The CDR3 is CSASIETQYF. CDR3 nucleotides: TGCAGCGCTTCTATTGAGACCCAGTACTTC.

This clonotype was seen repeatedly, ten times or more. The chain couples TRBV27 to TRBJ1-3; 10 positions agree with TRBD1. The CDR3 consists of 16 residues. Germline V gives CDR1 MNHEY, CDR2 SMNVEV (reference sequence). J was trimmed by 2 bases and V by 5 bases; bases with no gene match: 6. CDR3 bases: TGTGCCAGCAGTAAAGAGACAGGGGGCACTGGAAACACCATATATTTT. Protein sequence: CASSKETGGTGNTIYF.

By sample share, this clonotype is medium-sized. V and J are TRBV5-6 and TRBJ2-4, with D possibly TRBD1 on 6 matching bases. The germline gives CDR1 SGHDT, CDR2 YYEEEE. Trimming shortened V by 4 bases and J by 2 bases, and 7 bases separated the two germline ends. The CDR3 loop spans 13 amino acids. DNA of the CDR3: TGTGCCAGCAGCCGGGACACCAAAAACATTCAGTACTTC. It translates to CASSRDTKNIQYF.

This clonotype was seen ten or more times. Written as DNA, the CDR3 is TGCAGCGTAGGGACTAGCGGGGCCCTGGGGTTCTTC. Protein product: CSVGTSGALGFF. The gene calls are TRBV29-1 and TRBJ2-1; 13 bases fit TRBD2. J lost 15 bases, V lost 6 bases, and 8 bases had no gene match. The CDR3 extends over 12 amino acids. Germline lookup yields CDR1 SQVTM and CDR2 ANQGSEA.

The rearrangement links TRBV4-3 to TRBJ1-2, with no clear D. The CDR3 is made up of 14 amino acids. Germline loops: CDR1 LGHNA, CDR2 YSLEER. V shed 2 bases and J shed 2 bases, with 9 bases lying between them. CDR3 loop: CASSQSGRNYGYTF. DNA of the CDR3: TGCGCCAGCAGCCAATCGGGGAGGAACTATGGCTACACCTTC.

This clonotype occurred many times. The rearrangement links TRBV11-3 to TRBJ2-1; 8 nucleotides match TRBD1. This CDR3 contains 16 residues. The germline gives CDR1 SGHNT, CDR2 YENEEA. Trimming took 1 base from V and 6 from J; bases not matched to a gene: 8. CDR3 residues: CASSLGGGQGGNEQFF. The CDR3 region has the DNA TGTGCCAGCAGCTTAGGTGGAGGACAGGGTGGCAATGAGCAGTTCTTC. The entire variable domain, with the rest obtained from reference TRBV11-3 and TRBJ2-1, is as follows: EAGVVQSPRYKIIEKKQPVAFWCNPISGHNTLYWYLQNLGQGPELLIRYENEEAVDDSQLPKDRFSAERLKGVDSTLKIQPAELGDSAVYLCASSLGGGQGGNEQFFGPGTRLTVL.

Ten or more counts support this clonotype. V is TRBV4-1 and J is TRBJ2-7, with 7 bases aligning to TRBD1. The J segment lost 0 bases and the V segment lost 4 bases, leaving 6 bases of the junction unmatched. Germline loops: CDR1 MGHRA, CDR2 YSYEKL. The CDR3 runs to 15 residues. CDR3 in DNA: TGCGCCAGCAGCCCCCGACAGGGCCTCTCCTACGAGCAGTACTTC. Protein product: CASSPRQGLSYEQYF.

The chain uses TRBV20-1 and TRBJ2-7; D assignment may be TRBD1 or TRBD2 (6 bases each). Germline V gives CDR1 DFQATT, CDR2 SNEGSKA (reference sequence). V was pared by 5 bases and J by 0 bases, with 14 bases between. CDR3 length: 14 residues. The CDR3 DNA reads TGCAGTGCTCGGGGGCAGTCTAGCTCCTACGAGCAGTACGTC. It is translated as CSARGQSSSYEQYV.

The sample holds many counts of this clonotype. This chain connects TRBV4-3 to TRBJ2-3; 8 positions match TRBD2. The germline V gene has CDR1 LGHNA and CDR2 YSLEER. The CDR3 spans 16 residues. The V and J ends lost 2 bases and 6 bases, in that order; junction bases with no gene match: 10. In DNA form, the CDR3 reads TGCGCCAGCAGCCAAATTGCTGGCGGGGGGCCTGATACGCAGTATTTT. It codes for CASSQIAGGGPDTQYF.

This clonotype is categorized as medium-sized (0.01 to 0.1%). V gene TRBV11-2 combines with J gene TRBJ2-3; unclear D gene. CDR1 and CDR2 from the germline V gene are SGHAT and FQNNGV. This CDR3 has 11 amino acids. The germline V and J ends were trimmed by 5 bases and 6 bases, with 6 bases remaining between them. This chain's CDR3 is CASSLGDTQYF. The CDR3 region has the DNA TGTGCCAGCAGCCTTGGCGATACGCAGTATTTT.

This sequence joins TRBV6-5 and TRBJ2-5; no clear D. CDR1 and CDR2 (germline): MNHEY, SVGAGI. Deletions cut 2 bases from V and 5 bases from J, with 12 bases between. The CDR3 is made up of 14 amino acids. Here the CDR3 reads CASSYDPQWETQYF. For the CDR3, the DNA is TGTGCCAGCAGTTACGATCCCCAGTGGGAGACCCAGTACTTC.

This clonotype has ten or more counts. The rearrangement links TRBV6-2 or TRBV6-3 to TRBJ2-2; a possible D gene is TRBD2 (5 bases). The germline CDR1 and CDR2 sequences are MNHEY and SVGEGT. V shed 4 bases and J shed 1 base, with 13 bases lying between them. The CDR3 spans 16 residues. The CDR3 loop reads CASSWRRRLNTGELFF. The DNA of the CDR3 is TGTGCCAGCAGTTGGAGGCGCCGACTGAACACCGGGGAGCTGTTTTTT.

This clonotype was detected ten times or more. V and J are TRBV6-5 and TRBJ1-6; D is uncertain. Germline values: CDR1 MNHEY, CDR2 SVGAGI. CDR3 length equals 15 residues. The ends were cut back, 3 bases at V and 6 bases at J, with 12 bases in the middle. CDR3 sequence: CASSYARAVNSPLHF. In nucleotides, the CDR3 is TGTGCCAGCAGTTATGCCAGAGCCGTTAATTCACCCCTCCACTTT.

This clonotype was counted ten times or more. The chain carries TRBV6-4 and TRBJ1-2, with D tentatively TRBD1 (5 bases). The V end was cut by 2 bases, the J end by 5 bases, with 18 bases between. Germline V gene sequence: CDR1 MRHNA, CDR2 SNTAGT. This CDR3 has 16 residues. The CDR3 protein is CASSDTPQAFAYGYTF. The CDR3 DNA reads as TGTGCCAGCAGTGACACCCCACAGGCCTTCGCATATGGCTACACCTTC.

This clonotype came up many times. The CDR3 nucleotides read TGTGCCAGCAGCTTGGGCGCGAGCTCCTACAATGAGCAGTTCTTC. Translated: CASSLGASSYNEQFF. The V and J genes are TRBV5-4 and TRBJ2-1, with D unclear. V dropped 0 bases and J dropped 0 bases, with 7 bases sitting between them. The CDR3 totals 15 residues. CDR1 and CDR2 (germline): SGHNT, YYREEE (reference sequence).